Listed here are 4 T cell receptor beta chains from one sample, sequenced in a study of tumor-infiltrating lymphocytes in primary liver carcinoma. From approximately 500 ng total RNA, TCR beta cDNA was generated with a primer in the constant region. ARM-PCR, slightly modified, supplied the TCR beta libraries through three nested multiplex PCR rounds. It was with TRBV1-TRBV30 forward primers and a C-beta reverse primer that the first two PCR rounds were run, at around 11 cycles each. Each CDR3 protein is one row after TCRdb ran MiXCR on the multiplex PCR reads. The table has fewer than 350,000 distinct CDR3 sequences, roughly two thirds seen once. Unsorted whole blood supplied the RNA, and germline DNA was extracted too. Material for sequencing was peripheral blood. All receptors derive from a middle-aged man with primary liver carcinoma and hepatitis B virus infection.

With regard to this clonotype: This sequence may be a read error, since a much larger clone differs from it by one base. The chain joins TRBV10-3 to TRBJ1-1, with a tentative D call TRBD1 (5 bases). In germline, CDR1 is ENHRY, CDR2 SYGVKD. This CDR3 has 12 amino acids. The CDR3 nucleotides read TGTGTCATCTCGACAGCAGGAATAGAAGCTTTCTTT. This translates into CVISTAGIEAFF.

This clonotype was picked up many times. The chain joins TRBV6-6 to TRBJ1-5, with D maybe TRBD1 (6 bases). The V end was cut by 1 base, the J end by 3 bases, with 10 bases between. The germline V gene encodes CDR1 MNHNY and CDR2 SVGAGI (reference sequence). The CDR3 loop spans 15 amino acids. CDR3 sequence: CASSYLGQHNQPQHF. The CDR3 DNA sequence: TGTGCCAGCAGTTACTTGGGACAACACAATCAGCCCCAGCATTTT.

This clonotype has at least ten counts. The rearrangement uses TRBV6-5 and TRBJ2-7; 8 positions agree with TRBD1. CDR3 length: 14 residues. CDR1 and CDR2 from the germline V gene are MNHEY and SVGAGI. Trimming removed 5 bases from V and 2 bases from J; junction bases left unmatched: 5. CDR3 sequence (DNA): TGTGCCAGCAGTAACAGACAGGGGACCTACGAGCAGTACTTC. Translated, it gives CASSNRQGTYEQYF.

This rearrangement joins TRBV7-9 to TRBJ2-7; D call uncertain. This CDR3 region has 14 residues. Germline CDR1 is SEHNR and CDR2 is FQNEAQ (reference sequence). Trimming stripped 0 bases from V and 2 bases from J, with 8 bases between. The CDR3 is CASSLAADTYEQYF. Written as DNA, the CDR3 is TGTGCCAGCAGCTTAGCGGCGGATACCTACGAGCAGTACTTC.